This TCR beta chain comes out of a study of beta chain features in type 1 diabetes. The authors reverse transcribed all of the isolated RNA, so sequencing captured expressed TCRB transcripts. Sequencing was performed with immunoSEQ multiplex PCR; in TCRdb, only in-frame clones are kept and a portion is missing. The sample lists 310,000 or so clones, 15% occurring once. Findings and caveats of the study: For Type 1 diabetes patients, all four CD4+ subsets carried TCRB CDR3s that were moderately but significantly shorter. In type 1 diabetes patients, VDJ junctions had fewer insertions; deletions at these junctions were more frequent.

CD4+ naive, central memory, regulatory and stem cell-like memory subsets were isolated by sorting on CD45RO/CCR7/CD25/CD127/CD95/CD27. Concerning this clone itself: Its specificity is unknown.

Per germline, CDR1 SGHAT and CDR2 FQNNGV. CDR3 length: 16 amino acids. Trimming left V 5 bases short and J 5 bases short, with 19 bases between. This TCR came from a young man with type 1 diabetes. Specimen: naive CD4+ T cells from blood. This rearrangement joins TRBV11-2 to TRBJ2-1, with D possibly TRBD2 on 5 matching bases. The CDR3 nucleotides are TGTGCCAGCAGCCCATCCGGGAAGGCAGGAAACAATGAGCAGTTCTTC. This encodes CASSPSGKAGNNEQFF.